Listed below are T cell receptor beta chains from one sample, sequenced in a study of blood T cell repertoires in COVID-19. Generated by immunoSEQ multiplex PCR, the TCRdb table keeps only in-frame clones and is missing some. The data hold 250,000 to 350,000 clones, with approximately 91% observed a single time. Input material: peripheral blood. The source is a woman in her fifties or sixties with acute or convalescent COVID-19. The CDR3 runs from the conserved cysteine through the conserved F or W. A D gene is named only where the DNA matches it firmly. Not all rows give a size; the values are once, few, many and, for expanded clones, a class.

>TRBJ2-1|TRBD1|TRBV12-5|NA
CASGLGQGASYNEQFF
TGTGCTAGTGGGCTGGGACAGGGGGCCTCCTACAATGAGCAGTTCTTC
>TRBJ1-3|TRBD1|TRBV28|NA
CASSLIQGASGNTIYF
TGTGCCAGCAGTTTAATCCAGGGGGCATCTGGAAACACCATATATTTT
>TRBJ2-5|NA|TRBV5-1|NA
CASSSSPGTQETQYF
TGCGCCAGCAGCTCGTCACCCGGGACACAAGAGACCCAGTACTTC
>TRBJ2-1|NA|TRBV5-6|once
CASSLWQNTYNEQFF
TGTGCCAGCAGCTTGTGGCAGAATACCTACAATGAGCAGTTCTTC
>TRBJ1-6|TRBD1|TRBV6-6|NA
CASSRTGDAGSPLHF
TGTGCCAGCAGCCGCACAGGGGATGCGGGTTCACCCCTCCACTTT
>TRBJ1-6|NA|TRBV6-1|NA
CASSDSGGPKYSPLHF
TGTGCCAGCAGTGACAGCGGAGGTCCCAAATATTCACCCCTCCACTTT
>TRBJ1-6|NA|TRBV28|NA
CASSTRAYNSPLHF
TGTGCCAGCAGTACACGGGCCTATAATTCACCCCTCCACTTT
>TRBJ2-4|NA|TRBV7-2|NA
CASSWVEGKNIQYF
TGTGCCAGCAGCTGGGTGGAGGGGAAAAACATTCAGTACTTC
>TRBJ1-1|TRBD1|TRBV19|NA
CASSVPGQGLGTEAFF
TGTGCCAGTAGTGTCCCGGGACAGGGGTTGGGCACTGAAGCTTTCTTT
>TRBJ1-3|NA|TRBV7-2|once
CASSLDSTFGNTIYF
TGTGCCAGCAGCTTGGACAGCACTTTTGGAAACACCATATATTTT